A selection of T cell receptor beta chains follows, all from one sample in a study of graft-versus-host responses after intestinal transplantation. The antigens of these receptors remain unknown. TCRdb's table, derived via immunoSEQ multiplex PCR, lists solely in-frame clones and lacks some. The sample includes about 85,000 clones, more than 85% of them seen just once. The source material was unstimulated CD8+ T cells sorted from spleen or lymph node cells, sampled before transplant. The origin of the receptors is a human donor who was the organ donor for an intestinal transplant. The CDR3 runs from the conserved cysteine through the conserved F or W. D genes are given only for firm matches. Rows give clone size only sometimes, using once, few, many, or a class for an expanded clone.

j_call: TRBJ1-2
clone_size: NA
d_call: NA
v_call: TRBV9
cdr3_aa: CASSVRGHDYGYTF
cdr3_nt: TGTGCCAGCAGCGTACGGGGACACGATTATGGCTACACCTTC

j_call: TRBJ1-2
clone_size: NA
d_call: TRBD1
v_call: TRBV7-8
cdr3_aa: CASSLDVPGQGWSQSYTF
cdr3_nt: TGTGCCAGCAGCTTAGACGTCCCGGGACAGGGTTGGTCTCAAAGCTACACCTTC

j_call: TRBJ1-2
clone_size: few
d_call: NA
v_call: TRBV7-9
cdr3_aa: CASSSIRYLYTF
cdr3_nt: TGTGCCAGCAGCTCGATCCGCTATCTTTACACCTTC

j_call: TRBJ1-3
clone_size: NA
d_call: NA
v_call: TRBV5-5
cdr3_aa: CASSLEGANTIYF
cdr3_nt: TGTGCCAGCAGCTTGGAGGGAGCAAACACCATATATTTT

j_call: TRBJ2-1
clone_size: NA
d_call: TRBD2
v_call: TRBV9
cdr3_aa: CASSGQGLAAAYNEQFF
cdr3_nt: TGTGCCAGCAGCGGACAAGGACTAGCGGCCGCCTACAATGAGCAGTTCTTC

j_call: TRBJ1-6
clone_size: NA
d_call: NA
v_call: TRBV5-1
cdr3_aa: CARPRTPYNSPLHF
cdr3_nt: TGCGCCAGGCCCAGGACCCCCTATAATTCACCCCTCCACTTT

j_call: TRBJ2-7
clone_size: NA
d_call: TRBD2
v_call: TRBV11-2
cdr3_aa: CASSFSGLAGGSEQYF
cdr3_nt: TGTGCCAGCAGCTTCTCTGGGCTAGCGGGAGGAAGCGAGCAGTACTTC

j_call: TRBJ1-4
clone_size: once
d_call: TRBD1
v_call: TRBV14
cdr3_aa: CASSQEEAGGPFTTNEKLFF
cdr3_nt: TGTGCCAGCAGCCAAGAGGAGGCAGGGGGCCCCTTTACAACTAATGAAAAACTGTTTTTT

j_call: TRBJ1-2
clone_size: NA
d_call: NA
v_call: TRBV6-4
cdr3_aa: CASSMGYPHGKTYGYTF
cdr3_nt: TGTGCCAGCAGTATGGGGTACCCACACGGAAAGACCTATGGCTACACCTTC

j_call: TRBJ1-1
clone_size: once
d_call: NA
v_call: TRBV25-1
cdr3_aa: CASSVTSPTEAFF
cdr3_nt: TGTGCCAGCAGTGTCACCAGTCCCACTGAAGCTTTCTTT

j_call: TRBJ2-7
clone_size: once
d_call: TRBD1
v_call: TRBV11-3
cdr3_aa: CASSLRPGQGANPYEQYF
cdr3_nt: TGTGCCAGCAGCCTCAGACCGGGACAGGGGGCGAATCCCTACGAGCAGTACTTC

j_call: TRBJ2-6
clone_size: once
d_call: NA
v_call: TRBV15
cdr3_aa: CATSRVAAPSGANVLTF
cdr3_nt: TGTGCCACCAGCAGAGTAGCAGCGCCCTCCGGGGCCAACGTCCTGACTTTC

j_call: TRBJ1-2
clone_size: NA
d_call: TRBD1
v_call: TRBV28
cdr3_aa: CASTMGSGTGSYGYTF
cdr3_nt: TGTGCCAGCACCATGGGAAGTGGGACAGGGTCTTATGGCTACACCTTC

j_call: TRBJ2-7
clone_size: once
d_call: NA
v_call: TRBV4-3
cdr3_aa: CASSQVLSYEQYF
cdr3_nt: TGCGCCAGCAGCCAAGTCTTAAGTTACGAGCAGTACTTC

j_call: TRBJ2-1
clone_size: NA
d_call: TRBD1
v_call: TRBV7-6
cdr3_aa: CASSPGQEEFF
cdr3_nt: TGTGCCAGCAGCCCGGGACAGGAGGAGTTCTTC

j_call: TRBJ2-1
clone_size: NA
d_call: TRBD2
v_call: TRBV7-9
cdr3_aa: CASSSYGLAGGQFF
cdr3_nt: TGTGCCAGCAGCTCCTATGGACTAGCGGGGGGGCAGTTCTTC

j_call: TRBJ2-3
clone_size: NA
d_call: NA
v_call: TRBV7-9
cdr3_aa: CASRDSTDTQYF
cdr3_nt: TGTGCCAGCAGAGACAGCACAGATACGCAGTATTTT

j_call: TRBJ2-2
clone_size: NA
d_call: TRBD1
v_call: TRBV9
cdr3_aa: CASSVGQGGAGELFF
cdr3_nt: TGTGCCAGCAGCGTAGGACAGGGTGGCGCCGGGGAGCTGTTTTTT

j_call: TRBJ1-2
clone_size: once
d_call: TRBD1
v_call: TRBV28
cdr3_aa: CASRVREGAGYTF
cdr3_nt: TGTGCCAGCAGGGTGAGGGAGGGGGCTGGCTACACCTTC

j_call: TRBJ1-2
clone_size: NA
d_call: NA
v_call: TRBV5-1
cdr3_aa: CASSLLRGADYGYTF
cdr3_nt: TGCGCCAGCAGCTTGCTTCGGGGGGCAGACTATGGCTACACCTTC

j_call: TRBJ1-2
clone_size: NA
d_call: TRBD1
v_call: TRBV11-2
cdr3_aa: CASSTGTAWGYTF
cdr3_nt: TGTGCCAGCAGCACTGGGACAGCATGGGGCTACACCTTC

j_call: TRBJ2-7
clone_size: NA
d_call: NA
v_call: TRBV6-5
cdr3_aa: CASSYGPLGEQYF
cdr3_nt: TGTGCCAGCAGTTACGGGCCCCTAGGCGAGCAGTACTTC

j_call: TRBJ2-1
clone_size: NA
d_call: TRBD2
v_call: TRBV4-2
cdr3_aa: CASSQRRFGGGGDEQFF
cdr3_nt: TGTGCCAGCAGCCAACGCAGGTTTGGGGGGGGAGGGGATGAGCAGTTCTTC

j_call: TRBJ2-1
clone_size: NA
d_call: NA
v_call: TRBV27
cdr3_aa: CASSSMIRGAYNEQFF
cdr3_nt: TGTGCCAGCAGTTCCATGATCAGGGGGGCCTACAATGAGCAGTTCTTC

j_call: TRBJ2-4
clone_size: NA
d_call: TRBD2
v_call: TRBV2
cdr3_aa: CASSEATPTGGAKNIQYF
cdr3_nt: TGTGCCAGCAGTGAAGCAACTCCAACGGGGGGAGCCAAAAACATTCAGTACTTC

j_call: TRBJ1-3
clone_size: NA
d_call: NA
v_call: TRBV19
cdr3_aa: CASSRFGNTIYF
cdr3_nt: TGTGCCAGTAGTCGCTTCGGAAACACCATATATTTT

j_call: TRBJ1-2
clone_size: NA
d_call: NA
v_call: TRBV7-2
cdr3_aa: CASSLVWLNYNYGYTF
cdr3_nt: TGTGCCAGCAGCTTAGTGTGGCTAAACTATAACTATGGCTACACCTTC